The 13 T cell receptor beta chains presented below share a single source sample, sequenced in a study of blood T cells in healthy people across ages. A sample-barcoded 5' primer and a J-beta primer mix were used in a second PCR of roughly 6 to 11 cycles. Via MiXCR, TCRdb re-called the 5' RACE reads, giving one row per CDR3 protein. The sample carries more than 800,000 distinct CDR3 sequences, less than 50% recorded once. The sequenced material came from blood. The receptors shown here come from a woman aged 55-69 years in good health.

There are a few counts of this clonotype. The J gene is TRBJ2-5, the V gene TRBV11-2; a possible D gene is TRBD2 (6 bases). Trimming left V 5 bases short and J 4 bases short, with 17 bases between. This CDR3 contains 15 residues. From germline, CDR1 is SGHAT and CDR2 FQNNGV. CDR3 DNA: TGTGCCAGCAGCAGCATGGGACTCGCTTTAGAGACCCAGTACTTC. It yields the protein CASSSMGLALETQYF.

The rearrangement links TRBV29-1 to TRBJ1-4; D may be TRBD1 (6 bases). This CDR3 contains 14 residues. Germline V gives CDR1 SQVTM, CDR2 ANQGSEA. V dropped 4 bases and J dropped 7 bases, with 16 bases sitting between them. The CDR3 region is CSVGGLGGGEKLFF. CDR3 nucleotides: TGCAGCGTTGGGGGGCTGGGCGGAGGTGAAAAACTGTTTTTT.

V is TRBV7-2 and J is TRBJ2-1; 16 bases match TRBD2. This CDR3 has 16 residues. V shed 5 bases, J shed 7 bases, and the junction held 5 bases outside the gene matches. The germline CDR1 and CDR2 sequences are SGHTA and FQGNSA. CDR3 sequence (DNA): TGTGCCAGCAGCGCCCCGGGACTAGCGGGAGGGAATGAGCAGTTCTTC. It encodes CASSAPGLAGGNEQFF.

The chain is built from TRBV20-1 and TRBJ2-7; 7 positions agree with TRBD1. From germline, CDR1 is DFQATT and CDR2 SNEGSKA (reference sequence). The CDR3 covers 14 residues. With V trimmed by 3 bases and J by 1 base, 6 bases remained unmatched. The DNA of the CDR3 is TGCAGTGCTAGTCCCGGGACAGAGTCCTACGAGCAGTACTTC. It is translated as CSASPGTESYEQYF.

Worth noting for this clonotype: At one end, the junction sequence differs from germline, possibly due to a read error. V usage is TRBV7-2 and J usage is TRBJ2-1; 10 bases agree with TRBD2. Germline CDR1 reads SGHTA; CDR2 reads FQGNSA. CDR3 length equals 18 residues. CDR3 nucleotide sequence: TGTGCCAGCAGCTTAGCGGCTAGCGGGGGCGCCAAGTACAATAAGCAGTTCTTC. It yields the protein CASSLAASGGAKYNKQFF.

This rearrangement joins TRBV6-5 to TRBJ2-5; no clear D. The V end lost 0 bases, the J end lost 7 bases, and 12 bases lay between the germline ends. Germline values: CDR1 MNHEY, CDR2 SVGAGI. The CDR3 consists of 14 residues. The CDR3 DNA follows: TGTGCCAGCAGTTACTCGAACAGCCATGGGACCCAGTACTTC. Its protein product is CASSYSNSHGTQYF.

In this sample, this clonotype turned up a few times. The chain carries TRBV27 and TRBJ2-5; 11 nucleotides agree with TRBD1. The junction had 7 bases not matched to a gene; V was cut back by 0 bases and J by 7 bases. Germline-derived CDR1 and CDR2 are MNHEY and SMNVEV (reference sequence). This CDR3 contains 16 residues. The CDR3 region has the DNA TGTGCCAGCAGTTTATCCCGCCCGGGACAGGGGGGGACCCAGTACTTC. Amino acids: CASSLSRPGQGGTQYF.

Only a few counts were recorded for this clonotype. This chain uses TRBV28 with TRBJ2-1; 14 positions match TRBD2. The CDR3 consists of 16 residues. J lost 8 bases, V lost 6 bases, and 9 bases had no gene match. Germline assignment: CDR1 MDHEN and CDR2 SYDVKM. CDR3 residues: CASSPRTSGRRDEQFF. The CDR3 DNA sequence: TGTGCCAGCAGCCCGAGGACTAGCGGGAGGAGGGATGAGCAGTTCTTC.

The V gene is TRBV4-2, the J gene TRBJ2-5; D is perhaps TRBD2 (7 bases). Germline CDR1 is LGHNA and CDR2 is YNFKEQ. CDR3 size: 15 residues. The ends were cut back, 0 bases at V and 5 bases at J, with 13 bases in the middle. This CDR3 reads CASSQEGGAGETQYF. As DNA, the CDR3 is TGTGCCAGCAGCCAAGAGGGGGGGGCGGGGGAGACCCAGTACTTC.

The V call is TRBV2, the J call TRBJ1-5; no clear D. Deletions cut 2 bases from V and 6 bases from J, with 11 bases between. The CDR3 sequence is 14 residues long. Germline V lookup: CDR1 SNHLY, CDR2 FYNNEI. CDR3 nucleotides: TGTGCCAGCAGTGAAATCCTTGGAGGTCAGCCCCAGCATTTT. It encodes CASSEILGGQPQHF.

J is TRBJ2-3 and V is TRBV9, with 7 bases lining up with TRBD1. This CDR3 contains 16 residues. Trimming took 5 bases from V and 2 from J; bases not matched to a gene: 11. Germline loops: CDR1 SGDLS, CDR2 YYNGEE. The CDR3: CASSFTDRASTDTQYF. Written as DNA, the CDR3 is TGTGCCAGCAGTTTTACTGACAGGGCCTCCACAGATACGCAGTATTTT.

The chain uses TRBV7-9 and TRBJ2-3; 9 bases agree with TRBD2. The J segment lost 6 bases and the V segment lost 3 bases, leaving 7 bases of the junction unmatched. The CDR3 length is 15 residues. The germline CDR1 and CDR2 sequences are SEHNR and FQNEAQ (reference sequence). CDR3 DNA: TGTGCCAGCAGCTTCTTAGCGGGAGCTTTGGATACGCAGTATTTT. Amino acids: CASSFLAGALDTQYF.

This sequence joins TRBV25-1 and TRBJ1-6; 9 bases agree with TRBD1. With 1 base clipped from V and 10 bases from J, the junction kept 8 bases outside the gene matches. CDR3 length: 16 residues. Germline CDR1 reads MGHDK; CDR2 reads SYGVNS. The CDR3 DNA reads TGTGCCAGCAGTGAATTCGGGGGACAGGGTTGGTCACCCCTCCACTTT. Encoded protein: CASSEFGGQGWSPLHF.